This T cell receptor beta chain was identified in a study of vaccination and CD4 T cells after COVID-19. Study information: Every participant had a vaccine, which was either BNT162b2 or mRNA-1273, given in two doses. SARS-CoV-2, HCoV-NL63, HCoV-OC43 and HCoV-229E supplied the overlapping spike peptides used to stimulate cells. Post-COVID sampling occurred a median around 97 days after diagnosis (range 35 to 161).

Note on this clonotype: Its target is unknown.

Treatment given: approximately 9-day PBMC culture with coronavirus spike peptide pools or control peptides (ViraFEST assay). Per-well cultures of two million PBMCs received around 10 IU/ml IL-2 and 10 ug/ml peptide pools. Trimming pared 1 base from V and 4 bases from J, leaving 19 bases between. The germline V gene encodes CDR1 SGHNT and CDR2 YENEEA. This CDR3 region has 18 residues. Sequence data for DNA of cultured CD4+ T cells were generated by the Oncomine TCR Beta short-read assay. TCRdb independently ran MiXCR on the PCR reads; one entry per CDR3 protein. The profile shows over 6,500 distinct CDR3 sequences, about 59% of them singletons.

The specimen was CD4+ T cells from blood, cultured in vitro. V is TRBV11-3 and J is TRBJ2-2, with D possibly being TRBD2 (5 bases). The clonotype comes from a human donor who had recovered from COVID-19. CDR3 protein: CASSLGGIGAVLTGELFF. In DNA form, the CDR3 reads TGTGCCAGCAGCTTAGGAGGGATTGGAGCGGTTCTCACCGGGGAGCTGTTTTTT.